The source of this T cell receptor (beta chain) is a study of naive CD8 T cells in extremely preterm neonates. The CDR3 sequence is 16 residues long. The germline V gene has CDR1 SGDLS and CDR2 YYNGEE. V lost 4 bases and J 0 bases, leaving 14 bases between the germline ends. Cord blood came from elective full-term cesareans at roughly 37-42 weeks without labor or membrane rupture. The method was immunoSEQ multiplex PCR; TCRdb's version includes in-frame clones alone and lacks a portion of them. The table lists about 8,000 clones, almost 98% of them singletons. Study-wide results and limits: Preterm CDR3s were shorter than older groups', with fewer N additions and less trimming. Shared CDR3 nucleotide sequences: preterm roughly 2.7%, term 0.35% to 0.4%, children 0.025% to 0.035%, adults around 0.0096%. Compared with all age groups, preterm neonates showed less repertoire richness. Productive template counts varied among preterm samples, a noted limitation.

Note on this clone: As yet, its antigen is unknown.

The receptor's source is a newborn in good health. Sequenced sample: naive CD8+ T cells from cord blood. This chain joins TRBV9 and TRBJ1-3; no definite D call. The CDR3 here is CASSSNRQVSGNTIYF. The CDR3 DNA follows: TGTGCCAGCAGCTCCAACCGGCAGGTCTCTGGAAACACCATATATTTT.